This TCR beta chain was profiled in a study of T cell responses to AZD1222 COVID-19 vaccine. Study findings and constraints: It should be noted that donors were predominantly white British and more often female, and clonal diversity was possibly underestimated. Spike as a whole was targeted by vaccine-associated CD4 TCRs, dominant at 160-218 and 743-854.

With respect to this clone: Antigen specificity is unknown.

Clones were read by immunoSEQ multiplex PCR, and TCRdb kept only the in-frame ones, dropping some. In the table there are 95,000 to 150,000 clones, about 87% of which are singletons. The germline V gene encodes CDR1 SGHRS and CDR2 YFSETQ. The V and J ends lost 2 bases and 9 bases respectively, with 15 bases between them. There are 15 residues in the CDR3. The TCR comes from an adult in good health. The specimen was peripheral blood, collected on day 0 of AZD1222 vaccination. The genes are TRBV5-1 and TRBJ1-6, with D perhaps TRBD1 (5 bases). CDR3 sequence (DNA): TGCGCCAGCAGCTTTGGTTCGGGGGAATTTTCACCCCTCCACTTT. Its protein product is CASSFGSGEFSPLHF. Supplemented by reference TRBV5-1 and TRBJ1-6, the full variable domain reads KAGVTQTPRYLIKTRGQQVTLSCSPISGHRSVSWYQQTPGQGLQFLFEYFSETQRNKGNFPGRFSGRQFSNSRSEMNVSTLELGDSALYLCASSFGSGEFSPLHFGNGTRLTVT.